These 4 T cell receptor beta chains were all obtained from the same sample, sequenced in a study of cytomegalovirus exposure and HLA in healthy donors. PCR involved 60 Vbeta and 13 Jbeta primers. Assay: immunoSEQ multiplex PCR; the TCRdb copy retains only in-frame clones and omits some. The sample shows 150,000 or so clones, nearly 80% of them seen only once. Sequenced: PBMCs. Receptors were obtained from a man aged 45-65 years in good health and CMV-seropositive.

The gene calls are TRBV9 and TRBJ2-7; D possibly corresponds to TRBD2 (6 bases). The CDR3 has 14 residues. Germline V gene lookup returns CDR1 SGDLS and CDR2 YYNGEE. V gave up 0 bases and J gave up 4 bases, with 11 bases separating them. This chain's CDR3 is CASSVAGLTYEQYF. The CDR3 DNA is TGTGCCAGCAGCGTAGCGGGACTGACGTACGAGCAGTACTTC.

The chain employs TRBV14 and TRBJ2-7, with D unclear. The CDR3 sequence is 12 residues long. V was shortened by 1 base and J by 5 bases, with 6 bases between the two germline ends. Germline V gene sequence: CDR1 SGHDN, CDR2 FVKESK. The CDR3 loop is CASSQVAHEQYF. The CDR3 DNA reads TGTGCCAGCAGCCAAGTGGCACACGAGCAGTACTTC.

This clone was observed a single time. The chain is built from TRBV13 and TRBJ1-6; 7 bases agree with TRBD1. V was clipped by 4 bases and J by 7 bases; unmatched bases: 7. In germline, CDR1 is PRHDT, CDR2 FYEKMQ (reference sequence). This CDR3 comprises 15 residues. In nucleotides, the CDR3 is TGTGCCAGCAGCTACGGTGGGACAGTAAATTCACCCCTCCACTTT. Protein: CASSYGGTVNSPLHF.

J is TRBJ1-4 and V is TRBV18; D not certain. CDR1 is KGHSH and CDR2 is LQKENI in the germline V gene. The germline V and J ends were trimmed by 3 bases and 2 bases, with 7 bases remaining between them. CDR3 length equals 14 residues. In DNA form, the CDR3 reads TGTGCCAGCTCACCTACTAGCACTAATGAAAAACTGTTTTTT. This encodes CASSPTSTNEKLFF.